This T cell receptor (beta chain) was recorded in a study of spatial heterogeneity in lung cancer. Time point given: sample taken at primary tumor resection. Unsorted samples of tumor, nontumor lung or frozen PBMC had their whole RNA sequenced. TCRdb redid the calling of the 5' RACE reads with MiXCR, one entry per CDR3 protein. The sample contains a few thousand distinct CDR3 sequences, approximately 21% of which appear only once. This clonotype ranks as medium-sized. The germline V gene encodes CDR1 SEHNR and CDR2 FQNEAQ (reference sequence). V lost 4 bases and J lost 2, with 12 bases in between. CDR3 length: 15 amino acids.

The V gene is TRBV7-9, the J gene TRBJ1-5; D perhaps matches TRBD1 (5 bases). The receptor was derived from a male donor with early-stage non-small cell lung cancer. Here the sequenced sample was PBMCs, taken at surgery. This CDR3 reads CASSSVGPGNQPQHF. CDR3 DNA: TGTGCCAGCAGCTCCGTGGGGCCAGGCAATCAGCCCCAGCATTTT.